This record looks at one TCR beta chain sequence and its context. This sample was included in a study of blood T cell repertoires in COVID-19. Overall study: T cells, B-cell-depleted T cells, or PBMCs supplied cDNA or gDNA.

V lost 5 bases and J lost 7, with 8 bases in between. The CDR3 totals 12 residues. CDR1 MNHEY and CDR2 SVGAGI come from the germline V gene. In the source study's methods: Quantification of nucleated cells was approximated via reference gene primer amplification. Libraries were prepared by immunoSEQ multiplex PCR; TCRdb keeps only in-frame clonotypes and omits some of them. V and J calls and clone size come straight from that table; D and trimming were deduced from the DNA. The repertoire consists of fewer than 200,000 clones, with 76% occurring once and the leading ten covering roughly 8.6%. The chain is built from TRBV6-5 and TRBJ1-4; D is possibly TRBD1 (5 bases). Sequences were obtained from peripheral blood. This receptor was identified in a woman between 50 and 59 years old with active or convalescent COVID-19. This CDR3 reads CASSRGVEKLFF. CDR3 bases: TGTGCCAGCAGTCGGGGGGTTGAAAAACTGTTTTTT.